Listed below are T cell receptor beta chains from one sample, sequenced in a study of CD8+ T cells in alopecia areata. The protocol was immunoSEQ multiplex PCR, while the TCRdb copy is restricted to in-frame clones and leaves out a portion. The repertoire has under 200,000 clones, less than 70% of them found once; the top ten carry 12% to 15%. The sequencing used CD4+ T cells sorted from blood, collected at week 24, from a patient treated with tofacitinib. The receptors stem from a human donor with alopecia areata. Each CDR3 is given with its conserved first and last residue. Fields, in order: V gene, clone size, D gene, J gene, CDR3 DNA, CDR3 protein. The D gene is left open where the match is weak. Size is omitted from some rows. Given values are once, few, many or a class for expanded clones.

V gene: TRBV28
clone size: few
D gene: -
J gene: TRBJ2-7
CDR3 DNA: TGTGCCAGCAGTTTAGGAGAGGCCTACGAGCAGTACTTC
CDR3 protein: CASSLGEAYEQYF

V gene: TRBV4-2
clone size: -
D gene: -
J gene: TRBJ1-6
CDR3 DNA: TGTGCCAGCAGCCTAAACAGGGTCAATTCACCCCTCCACTTT
CDR3 protein: CASSLNRVNSPLHF

V gene: TRBV29-1
clone size: -
D gene: -
J gene: TRBJ2-1
CDR3 DNA: TGCAGCGTTACCCTCGGCTACAATGAGCAGTTCTTC
CDR3 protein: CSVTLGYNEQFF

V gene: TRBV7-9
clone size: -
D gene: -
J gene: TRBJ2-2
CDR3 DNA: TGTGCCAGCAGCTTAGGGCAGACCACCGGGGAGCTGTTTTTT
CDR3 protein: CASSLGQTTGELFF

V gene: TRBV29-1
clone size: few
D gene: -
J gene: TRBJ2-3
CDR3 DNA: TGCAGCGCAACAGGGTTAGATACGCAGTATTTT
CDR3 protein: CSATGLDTQYF

V gene: TRBV6-6
clone size: -
D gene: -
J gene: TRBJ2-3
CDR3 DNA: TGTGCCAGCAGCCGAGTGACAGATACGCAGTATTTT
CDR3 protein: CASSRVTDTQYF

V gene: TRBV28
clone size: few
D gene: TRBD2
J gene: TRBJ2-5
CDR3 DNA: TGTGCCAGCAGTTTATCGGGGGGACAAGAGACCCAGTACTTC
CDR3 protein: CASSLSGGQETQYF

V gene: TRBV2
clone size: -
D gene: -
J gene: TRBJ1-2
CDR3 DNA: TGTGCCAGCAGTGAAGGTTTTGGCTACACCTTC
CDR3 protein: CASSEGFGYTF

V gene: TRBV9
clone size: few
D gene: -
J gene: TRBJ1-5
CDR3 DNA: TGTGCCAGCAGCGGCGGACGGCATAGCAATCAGCCCCAGCATTTT
CDR3 protein: CASSGGRHSNQPQHF

V gene: TRBV30
clone size: -
D gene: -
J gene: TRBJ1-5
CDR3 DNA: TGTGCCTGGATACTAGGGCAGGGAAATCAGCCCCAGCATTTT
CDR3 protein: CAWILGQGNQPQHF

V gene: TRBV30
clone size: -
D gene: -
J gene: TRBJ1-2
CDR3 DNA: TGTGCCTGGAGCAGGGGAGGTAACTATGGCTACACCTTC
CDR3 protein: CAWSRGGNYGYTF

V gene: TRBV29-1
clone size: few
D gene: -
J gene: TRBJ1-1
CDR3 DNA: TGCAGCGTTGTTACCTGGCGGGGCGAAGACACTGAAGCTTTCTTT
CDR3 protein: CSVVTWRGEDTEAFF

V gene: TRBV7-9
clone size: -
D gene: -
J gene: TRBJ2-1
CDR3 DNA: TGTGCCAGCAGCTTAACTCAAGAGCAGTTCTTC
CDR3 protein: CASSLTQEQFF

V gene: TRBV9
clone size: -
D gene: TRBD1
J gene: TRBJ2-2
CDR3 DNA: TGTGCCAGCAGCGTAGTGGCAGGGGGCCGCACCGGGGAGCTGTTTTTT
CDR3 protein: CASSVVAGGRTGELFF

V gene: TRBV14
clone size: -
D gene: TRBD2
J gene: TRBJ2-7
CDR3 DNA: TGTGCCAGCAGCCTACTAGCGGGGTACGAGCAGTACTTC
CDR3 protein: CASSLLAGYEQYF

V gene: TRBV5-4
clone size: -
D gene: -
J gene: TRBJ1-1
CDR3 DNA: TGTGCCAGCAGCTTGGGGTCCAGCACCGGGAACACTGAAGCTTTCTTT
CDR3 protein: CASSLGSSTGNTEAFF

V gene: TRBV29-1
clone size: -
D gene: TRBD1
J gene: TRBJ2-3
CDR3 DNA: TGCAGCGGACGACAGGGAACAGATACGCAGTATTTT
CDR3 protein: CSGRQGTDTQYF

V gene: TRBV10-3
clone size: -
D gene: -
J gene: TRBJ1-2
CDR3 DNA: TGTGCCATCAGTGAGTCGGGTAACTATGGCTACACCTTC
CDR3 protein: CAISESGNYGYTF

V gene: TRBV10-3
clone size: -
D gene: -
J gene: TRBJ1-2
CDR3 DNA: TGTGCCATCAGTGAAGCAGGGCTTCTGGGTGGCTACACCTTC
CDR3 protein: CAISEAGLLGGYTF

V gene: TRBV29-1
clone size: -
D gene: -
J gene: TRBJ2-7
CDR3 DNA: TGCAGCGTTACGGGACGGAGCGGCTTCGGCGAGCAGTACTTC
CDR3 protein: CSVTGRSGFGEQYF

V gene: TRBV6-5
clone size: -
D gene: -
J gene: TRBJ1-4
CDR3 DNA: TGTGCCAGCAGCCGTCGACAGGCGGTCGGTGAAAAACTGTTTTTT
CDR3 protein: CASSRRQAVGEKLFF

V gene: TRBV6-1
clone size: -
D gene: -
J gene: TRBJ1-1
CDR3 DNA: TGTGCCAGCTGGGGGCGGTCCCTGAACACTGAAGCTTTCTTT
CDR3 protein: CASWGRSLNTEAFF

V gene: TRBV29-1
clone size: -
D gene: -
J gene: TRBJ1-1
CDR3 DNA: TGCAGCGCCAGGGCTGGGGGTGAAGCTTTCTTT
CDR3 protein: CSARAGGEAFF

V gene: TRBV30
clone size: -
D gene: -
J gene: TRBJ1-1
CDR3 DNA: TGTGCCTGGAGTCTGAACACTGAAGCTTTCTTT
CDR3 protein: CAWSLNTEAFF

V gene: TRBV19
clone size: once
D gene: -
J gene: TRBJ1-1
CDR3 DNA: TGTGCCAGTAGTATCTCGGTGAACACTGAAGCTTTCTTT
CDR3 protein: CASSISVNTEAFF

V gene: TRBV10-3
clone size: -
D gene: TRBD1
J gene: TRBJ1-2
CDR3 DNA: TGTGCCATCGGGACAGGGGCGCAGAACTATGGCTACACCTTC
CDR3 protein: CAIGTGAQNYGYTF

V gene: TRBV7-8
clone size: -
D gene: -
J gene: TRBJ1-5
CDR3 DNA: TGTGCCAGCAGCTTAGATCCTTGGGGGGCTCTGTATCAGCCCCAGCATTTT
CDR3 protein: CASSLDPWGALYQPQHF

V gene: TRBV14
clone size: many
D gene: -
J gene: TRBJ2-2
CDR3 DNA: TGTGCCAGCAGCCAAGCAGGCGCCACCGGGGAGCTGTTTTTT
CDR3 protein: CASSQAGATGELFF

V gene: TRBV19
clone size: once
D gene: -
J gene: TRBJ2-3
CDR3 DNA: TGTGCCAGTAGATCCGGGACGGCCGGCACAGATACGCAGTATTTT
CDR3 protein: CASRSGTAGTDTQYF

V gene: TRBV27
clone size: -
D gene: -
J gene: TRBJ1-2
CDR3 DNA: TGTGCCAGCAGTTTATCTAAGGGGAGATACTACTATGGCTACACCTTC
CDR3 protein: CASSLSKGRYYYGYTF

V gene: TRBV29-1
clone size: -
D gene: TRBD1
J gene: TRBJ2-2
CDR3 DNA: TGCAGCGTTGCCGGGGACAGAAACACCGGGGAGCTGTTTTTT
CDR3 protein: CSVAGDRNTGELFF

V gene: TRBV29-1
clone size: few
D gene: -
J gene: TRBJ2-1
CDR3 DNA: TGCAGCGTTGTAAAATCCCGGACAAAAACCTACAATGAGCAGTTCTTC
CDR3 protein: CSVVKSRTKTYNEQFF

V gene: TRBV29-1
clone size: few
D gene: TRBD2
J gene: TRBJ2-7
CDR3 DNA: TGCAGCGTTGACGGGGGGGCCGACGAGCAGTACTTC
CDR3 protein: CSVDGGADEQYF

V gene: TRBV11-3
clone size: -
D gene: -
J gene: TRBJ2-5
CDR3 DNA: TGTGCCAGCAGCTTCCTGGGGGTGGAGACCCAGTACTTC
CDR3 protein: CASSFLGVETQYF

V gene: TRBV7-2
clone size: -
D gene: -
J gene: TRBJ2-5
CDR3 DNA: TGTGCCAGCAGCTTAGTCGGTATCGGCGGTGGGGAGACCCAGTACTTC
CDR3 protein: CASSLVGIGGGETQYF

V gene: TRBV6-5
clone size: few
D gene: -
J gene: TRBJ2-1
CDR3 DNA: TGTGCCAGCAGTGAAAGCGCCCTATTGAATGAGCAGTTCTTC
CDR3 protein: CASSESALLNEQFF

V gene: TRBV30
clone size: -
D gene: -
J gene: TRBJ1-1
CDR3 DNA: TGTGCCTGGAGTCGGACCTGGAACACTGAAGCTTTCTTT
CDR3 protein: CAWSRTWNTEAFF

V gene: TRBV5-4
clone size: -
D gene: TRBD1
J gene: TRBJ1-6
CDR3 DNA: TGTGCCAGCAGCTTGGTTGGAGGGGGCTCTTTTTCACCCCTCCACTTT
CDR3 protein: CASSLVGGGSFSPLHF

V gene: TRBV29-1
clone size: many
D gene: TRBD2
J gene: TRBJ2-7
CDR3 DNA: TGCAGCGTTGATGGCGGGGGTGAGCAGTACTTC
CDR3 protein: CSVDGGGEQYF

V gene: TRBV20-1
clone size: few
D gene: -
J gene: TRBJ2-7
CDR3 DNA: TGCAGTGCTGCTAACTACGAGCAGTACTTC
CDR3 protein: CSAANYEQYF

V gene: TRBV19
clone size: -
D gene: -
J gene: TRBJ2-4
CDR3 DNA: TGTGCCAGTGGCCTCCCCGGGGAGGGGGACATTCAGTACTTC
CDR3 protein: CASGLPGEGDIQYF

V gene: TRBV5-1
clone size: -
D gene: TRBD1
J gene: TRBJ1-2
CDR3 DNA: TGCGCCAGCAGCTTGGAAGGGGGCGCCGCGGGAGGCTACACCTTC
CDR3 protein: CASSLEGGAAGGYTF

V gene: TRBV18
clone size: -
D gene: -
J gene: TRBJ1-5
CDR3 DNA: TGTGCCAGCTCCCCGGGAGGGGGCAATCAGCCCCAGCATTTT
CDR3 protein: CASSPGGGNQPQHF

V gene: TRBV4-2
clone size: -
D gene: -
J gene: TRBJ2-5
CDR3 DNA: TGTGCCAGCAGCCAAGGGACCCCAGCGCGGGAGACCCAGTACTTC
CDR3 protein: CASSQGTPARETQYF

V gene: TRBV29-1
clone size: few
D gene: -
J gene: TRBJ1-3
CDR3 DNA: TGCAGCGTTCGCCAGTCCTCTGGAAACACCATATATTTT
CDR3 protein: CSVRQSSGNTIYF

V gene: TRBV2
clone size: -
D gene: TRBD1
J gene: TRBJ1-5
CDR3 DNA: TGTGCCAGCAGTCCTTCAAGGACAGGGAGTAATCAGCCCCAGCATTTT
CDR3 protein: CASSPSRTGSNQPQHF

V gene: TRBV29-1
clone size: -
D gene: -
J gene: TRBJ2-7
CDR3 DNA: TGCAGCGCGGCGGGGACCACGGAGCAGTACTTC
CDR3 protein: CSAAGTTEQYF

V gene: TRBV19
clone size: few
D gene: -
J gene: TRBJ2-7
CDR3 DNA: TGTGCCAGTAGTATTATGGAAGGAGGGGGCGAGCAGTACTTC
CDR3 protein: CASSIMEGGGEQYF

V gene: TRBV6-5
clone size: -
D gene: -
J gene: TRBJ2-3
CDR3 DNA: TGTGCCAGCAGTTACCGGGACCCCACAGATACGCAGTATTTT
CDR3 protein: CASSYRDPTDTQYF

V gene: TRBV5-6
clone size: -
D gene: TRBD2
J gene: TRBJ2-7
CDR3 DNA: TGTGCCAGCAGCCCAATAGGCGGGGGGAGCTCCTACGAGCAGTACTTC
CDR3 protein: CASSPIGGGSSYEQYF

V gene: TRBV4-1
clone size: -
D gene: TRBD1
J gene: TRBJ1-4
CDR3 DNA: TGCGCCAGCAGCCAAGGTCCGGGACAGGGTTTCGGAAAACTGTTTTTT
CDR3 protein: CASSQGPGQGFGKLFF

V gene: TRBV6-5
clone size: -
D gene: -
J gene: TRBJ2-1
CDR3 DNA: TGTGCCAGCACCAACGGAAGAGAGCAGTTCTTC
CDR3 protein: CASTNGREQFF

V gene: TRBV14
clone size: -
D gene: TRBD1
J gene: TRBJ2-7
CDR3 DNA: TGTGCCAGCAGCCAAGAAGCCGGATGGACAGGTTTACCCTACGAGCAGTACTTC
CDR3 protein: CASSQEAGWTGLPYEQYF

V gene: TRBV4-2
clone size: few
D gene: TRBD1
J gene: TRBJ1-3
CDR3 DNA: TGTGCCAGCAGCCAAGATATCAGGGGGAGTGGAAACACCATATATTTT
CDR3 protein: CASSQDIRGSGNTIYF

V gene: TRBV29-1
clone size: few
D gene: -
J gene: TRBJ1-1
CDR3 DNA: TGCAGCGTTGGTTTTTCAGACAACACTGAAGCTTTCTTT
CDR3 protein: CSVGFSDNTEAFF

V gene: TRBV29-1
clone size: -
D gene: -
J gene: TRBJ1-3
CDR3 DNA: TGCAGCGTCGCGGAATTTTCTGGAAACACCATATATTTT
CDR3 protein: CSVAEFSGNTIYF